This T cell receptor beta chain was sequenced during a study of T-cell memory formation after mild COVID-19. TCRdb independently ran MiXCR on the 5' RACE reads; one entry per CDR3 protein. The sample carries 400,000 to 500,000 distinct CDR3 sequences, about 19% recorded once. Between the trimmed V and J ends, which lost 5 bases and 3 bases, there was a span of 15 bases. The CDR3 has 15 amino acids. Germline CDR1 reads LNHDA; CDR2 reads SQIVND (reference sequence). The material sequenced was PBMCs or a T cell subset sorted from them (not recorded which). The chain links TRBV19 to TRBJ2-3, with a weak D call TRBD1 (6 bases). This sequence originates from an adult woman who had mild COVID-19 (a few samples of this study predate the infection). Cell type and time point are not known. The CDR3 loop is CASSLRWGPTDTQYF. As DNA, the CDR3 is TGTGCCAGTAGTTTACGGTGGGGGCCTACAGATACGCAGTATTTT.